The 8 T cell receptor beta chains in this list originate from one sample, sequenced in a study of blood T cell repertoires in COVID-19. TCRdb's table, derived via immunoSEQ multiplex PCR, lists solely in-frame clones and lacks some. The sample holds 150,000 to 200,000 clones, 65% to 85% seen once. The sample comprised peripheral blood. The receptor source for this set is a human donor with acute or convalescent COVID-19. The donor label of this sample is uncertain.

The chain joins TRBV2 to TRBJ2-1, with a weak D call TRBD1 (6 bases). Germline loops: CDR1 SNHLY, CDR2 FYNNEI. Trimming left V 4 bases short and J 8 bases short, with 15 bases between. This CDR3 region has 14 residues. DNA of the CDR3: TGTGCCAGCAGTGTCCAGGGGATTAACGATGAGCAGTTCTTC. Translated: CASSVQGINDEQFF.

The chain combines TRBV6-1 with TRBJ2-7; TRBD2 might be the D (6 bases). The ends were cut back, 3 bases at V and 3 bases at J, with 9 bases in the middle. The CDR3 length is 13 residues. Germline V gives CDR1 MNHNS, CDR2 SASEGT. The CDR3 sequence: CASSDGSYYEQYF. The CDR3 bases are TGTGCCAGCAGTGACGGGAGCTACTACGAGCAGTACTTC.

This clone has a single count. CDR3 loop: CASSDGTPSILFPYEQYF. The CDR3 bases are TGTGCCAGCAGTGATGGGACTCCCTCTATCCTCTTCCCTTACGAGCAGTACTTC. J is TRBJ2-7 and V is TRBV2, with a tentative D call TRBD2 (6 bases). V dropped 3 bases and J dropped 4 bases, with 25 bases sitting between them. Germline loops: CDR1 SNHLY, CDR2 FYNNEI. This CDR3 contains 18 residues.

The chain carries TRBV10-2 and TRBJ2-3; 9 bases map to TRBD2. The CDR3 covers 15 residues. The J segment lost 2 bases and the V segment lost 7 bases, leaving 7 bases of the junction unmatched. The germline CDR1 and CDR2 sequences are WSHSY and SAAADI. CDR3 in amino acids: CASNPAGGSTDTQYF. CDR3 bases: TGCGCCAGCAACCCAGCGGGAGGATCCACAGATACGCAGTATTTT.

This clone turned up a few times. The chain combines TRBV5-1 with TRBJ1-2; 7 bases fit TRBD1. The germline CDR1 and CDR2 sequences are SGHRS and YFSETQ. The CDR3 runs 14 residues. V was pared by 0 bases and J by 6 bases, with 5 bases of the junction left unmatched. The CDR3: CASSLERGRDGYTF. Here the CDR3 DNA reads TGCGCCAGCAGCTTGGAAAGGGGGCGTGATGGCTACACCTTC.

This clone was seen a handful of times. The CDR3 sequence: CASSIGQNNEQFF. CDR3 sequence (DNA): TGTGCCAGCAGCATCGGACAGAACAATGAGCAGTTCTTC. This chain uses TRBV7-2 with TRBJ2-1; a weak D match, TRBD1 (6 bases). The ends were cut back, 5 bases at V and 5 bases at J, with 10 bases in the middle. Germline CDR1 reads SGHTA; CDR2 reads FQGNSA. The CDR3 covers 13 residues.

This clone has just one count. The chain links TRBV19 to TRBJ2-1; 14 nucleotides align to TRBD2. This CDR3 is 15 amino acids long. Germline trimming cut 10 bases from V and 4 bases from J; bases unmatched to any gene: 6. Germline assignment: CDR1 LNHDA and CDR2 SQIVND (reference sequence). CDR3 nucleotides: TGTGCCACGACTAGCGGGGGGGCACCTTACAATGAGCAGTTCTTC. Its protein is CATTSGGAPYNEQFF.

The chain joins TRBV5-1 to TRBJ2-5, with 9 bases that match TRBD1. This CDR3 has 14 amino acids. CDR1 is SGHRS, CDR2 YFSETQ, per germline. V shed 4 bases, J shed 1 base, and the junction held 2 bases outside the gene matches. In DNA, the CDR3 is TGCGCCAGCAGCCCGGGACAGGGCCAAGAGACCCAGTACTTC. This gives the protein CASSPGQGQETQYF.